One T cell receptor (beta chain) is described in this entry. Per the authors' pipeline: Reference gene primer amplification yielded estimated nucleated cell counts. This table comes from immunoSEQ multiplex PCR, and its TCRdb copy is limited to in-frame clones, with some not included. Clone size and the V and J calls come from that table; the DNA yielded D and trimming. The table records around 190,000 clones, around 84% of them present only once. The data stem from a study of blood T cell repertoires in COVID-19. Turning to the study itself: The study drew acute and convalescent COVID-19 samples from the United States, Italy and Spain. T cells, B-cell-depleted T cells, or PBMCs provided the cDNA or gDNA that served as material.

The germline CDR1 and CDR2 sequences are SGHRS and YFSETQ. Trimming removed 4 bases at V and 2 bases at J, with 14 bases between. The CDR3 consists of 15 residues. The chain joins TRBV5-1 to TRBJ2-3; D is possibly TRBD1 (6 bases). The TCR comes from a human donor in a cohort sampled during active COVID-19. Input material: peripheral blood. The CDR3 bases are TGCGCCAGCAGCCTGGGCAGGGGTGACACAGATACGCAGTATTTT. Translation: CASSLGRGDTDTQYF.